These 9 T cell receptor beta chains share one sample of origin, sequenced in a study of cytomegalovirus exposure and HLA in healthy donors. The PCR used 60 Vbeta and 13 Jbeta primers. Here immunoSEQ multiplex PCR was the method, and the copy in TCRdb shows in-frame clones only, minus some. In the table there are about 120,000 clones, around two thirds of which are singletons. Sequenced input: PBMCs. These TCRs come from a human donor in good health.

The chain employs TRBV4-1 and TRBJ1-6; D gene ambiguous. CDR3 length equals 13 residues. Germline values: CDR1 MGHRA, CDR2 YSYEKL. Trimming took off 1 base at V and 7 bases at J, with 5 bases between the two ends. In nucleotides, the CDR3 is TGCGCCAGCAGCCAAGTCCCAAATTCACCCCTCCACTTT. It codes for CASSQVPNSPLHF.

This chain joins TRBV28 and TRBJ2-7; the match to TRBD1 covers 8 bases. The CDR3 totals 17 residues. CDR1 and CDR2 from the germline V gene are MDHEN and SYDVKM. V shed 4 bases, J shed 4 bases, and the junction held 15 bases outside the gene matches. In DNA form, the CDR3 reads TGTGCCAGCAGTTACGTGACAGGGGCCGCGGACCGATACGAGCAGTACTTC. Translated: CASSYVTGAADRYEQYF.

The V call is TRBV30, the J call TRBJ2-2; tentative D call: TRBD1 (5 bases). The length of the CDR3 is 15 residues. Trimming took off 0 bases at V and 6 bases at J, with 14 bases between the two ends. In germline, CDR1 is GTSNPN, CDR2 SVGIG (reference sequence). In DNA form, the CDR3 reads TGTGCCTGGAGTGTTTCCAGGGCCAGATCCGGGGAGCTGTTTTTT. It yields the protein CAWSVSRARSGELFF.

This sequence joins TRBV7-2 and TRBJ2-1; 10 bases map to TRBD1. The J segment lost 5 bases and the V segment lost 6 bases, leaving 7 bases of the junction unmatched. CDR1 is SGHTA and CDR2 is FQGNSA in the germline V gene. This CDR3 spans 15 amino acids. CDR3 nucleotides: TGTGCCAGCAGTTCCGACAGGGGGCTCAACAATGAGCAGTTCTTC. It codes for CASSSDRGLNNEQFF.

This chain uses TRBV18 with TRBJ1-3; no reliable D call. The CDR3 consists of 13 residues. Germline V gene data show CDR1 as KGHSH and CDR2 as LQKENI. Trimming pared 3 bases from V and 3 bases from J, leaving 6 bases between. This CDR3 reads CASSPKNGNTIYF. In DNA, the CDR3 is TGTGCCAGCTCACCTAAAAATGGAAACACCATATATTTT.

The chain couples TRBV21-1 to TRBJ1-5; no DNA check was done on the table's D call, TRBD1. TRBV21-1 has pseudogene status. The CDR3 loop spans 18 amino acids. CDR3 nucleotide sequence: TGTGCCAGCAGCAAACCGACCGGGACAGGGGACCCGCAAGGGGCCCAGCATTTT. Its protein product is CASSKPTGTGDPQGAQHF.

The chain links TRBV5-1 to TRBJ2-7; D call uncertain. V lost 4 bases, J lost 2 bases, and 13 bases lay in between. The CDR3 is 14 residues long. Per the germline V gene, CDR1 is SGHRS and CDR2 is YFSETQ. In nucleotides, the CDR3 is TGCGCCAGCAGCCGCGTAACGGCGGCCTACGAGCAGTACTTC. It specifies CASSRVTAAYEQYF. The full variable domain, rest sourced from reference TRBV5-1 and TRBJ2-7, is KAGVTQTPRYLIKTRGQQVTLSCSPISGHRSVSWYQQTPGQGLQFLFEYFSETQRNKGNFPGRFSGRQFSNSRSEMNVSTLELGDSALYLCASSRVTAAYEQYFGPGTRLTVT.

The chain couples TRBV5-8 to TRBJ1-4; TRBD1 might be the D (6 bases). In germline, CDR1 is SGHTS, CDR2 YDEGEE. V lost 5 bases to trimming and J lost 2 bases, with 16 bases between them. The CDR3 has 16 residues. The CDR3 bases are TGTGCCAGCAGTTTTACAGGGTCCGGTACTAATGAAAAACTGTTTTTT. Protein product: CASSFTGSGTNEKLFF.

The genes are TRBV15 and TRBJ1-2; D remains ambiguous. V lost 8 bases, J lost 8 bases, and 21 bases lay in between. Germline lookup yields CDR1 LNHNV and CDR2 YYDKDF (reference sequence). This CDR3 contains 14 residues. The CDR3 is CATGNSGLIGGYTF. The CDR3 region has the DNA TGTGCCACCGGAAATTCAGGACTCATCGGAGGCTACACCTTC.